Shown below are 4 T cell receptor beta chains from a single sample sequenced in a study of T cell responses to AZD1222 COVID-19 vaccine. Repertoires were generated with immunoSEQ multiplex PCR, while TCRdb's copy carries only in-frame clones and drops some. Counted here are approximately 190,000 clones, approximately 90% occurring once; the ten biggest clones make up 0.95% to 1%. The sequenced sample was peripheral blood, obtained on day 0 of AZD1222 vaccination. These receptors originate from an adult in good health.

This sequence joins TRBV7-3 and TRBJ2-1; maybe TRBD1 (5 bases). This CDR3 region has 11 residues. In germline, CDR1 is SGHTA, CDR2 FQGTGA. V lost 5 bases and J lost 8, with 7 bases in between. The CDR3 DNA is TGTGCCAGCAGCCCAGGGTATGAGCAGTTCTTC. Translated: CASSPGYEQFF.

The gene calls are TRBV27 and TRBJ1-2; no firm D call. Trimming took 3 bases from V and 8 from J, leaving 10 bases between them. The CDR3 loop spans 12 amino acids. Per the germline V gene, CDR1 is MNHEY and CDR2 is SMNVEV (reference sequence). The CDR3 loop is CASSFRGSGYTF. CDR3 sequence (DNA): TGTGCCAGCAGTTTCCGTGGATCCGGCTACACCTTC.

V usage is TRBV7-6 and J usage is TRBJ1-1; TRBD1 is a possible D gene (5 bases). Germline V CDR1 and CDR2: SGHVS, FNYEAQ. Trimming left V 0 bases short and J 2 bases short, with 7 bases between. The CDR3 loop spans 14 amino acids. The CDR3 DNA reads TGTGCCAGCAGCTTAGCGGACATAAACACTGAAGCTTTCTTT. It translates to CASSLADINTEAFF.

This chain links TRBV7-8 with TRBJ1-1; D is unclear. The V gene lost 1 base and the J gene lost 0 bases, with 6 bases spanning the gap. The CDR3 consists of 14 residues. CDR1 and CDR2 (germline): SGHVS, FQNEAQ. The CDR3 reads CASSLVEVNTEAFF. In DNA form, the CDR3 reads TGTGCCAGCAGCTTAGTGGAGGTGAACACTGAAGCTTTCTTT.